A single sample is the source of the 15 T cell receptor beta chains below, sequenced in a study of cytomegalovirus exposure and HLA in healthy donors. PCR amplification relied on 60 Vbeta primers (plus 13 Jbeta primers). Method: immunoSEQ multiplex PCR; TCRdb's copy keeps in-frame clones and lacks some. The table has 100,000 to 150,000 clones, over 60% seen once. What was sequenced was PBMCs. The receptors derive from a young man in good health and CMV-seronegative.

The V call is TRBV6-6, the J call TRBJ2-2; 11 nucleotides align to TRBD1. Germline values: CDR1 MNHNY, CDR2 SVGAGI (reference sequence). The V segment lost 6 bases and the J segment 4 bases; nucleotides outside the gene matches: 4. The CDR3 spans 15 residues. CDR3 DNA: TGTGCCAGCAGCAGGGGACAGGGGGGCACCGGGGAGCTGTTTTTT. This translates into CASSRGQGGTGELFF.

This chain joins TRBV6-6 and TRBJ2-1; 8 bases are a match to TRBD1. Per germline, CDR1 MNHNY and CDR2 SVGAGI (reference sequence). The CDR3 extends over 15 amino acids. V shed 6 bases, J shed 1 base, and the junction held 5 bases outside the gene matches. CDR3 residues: CASRSQGASYNEQFF. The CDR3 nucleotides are TGTGCCAGCAGAAGCCAGGGGGCTTCCTACAATGAGCAGTTCTTC.

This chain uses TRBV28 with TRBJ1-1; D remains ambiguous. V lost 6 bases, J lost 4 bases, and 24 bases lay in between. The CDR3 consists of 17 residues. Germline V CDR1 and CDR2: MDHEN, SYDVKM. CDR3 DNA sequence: TGTGCCAGCAGCCTCTCCTACCTTAGTGGCGGGATCACTGAAGCTTTCTTT. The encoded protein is CASSLSYLSGGITEAFF.

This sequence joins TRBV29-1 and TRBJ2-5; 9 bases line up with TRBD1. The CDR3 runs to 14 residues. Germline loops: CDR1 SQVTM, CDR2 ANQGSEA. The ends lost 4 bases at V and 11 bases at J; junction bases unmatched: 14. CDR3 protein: CSVAHRGPGEEQYF. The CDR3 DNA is TGCAGCGTTGCGCACAGGGGGCCCGGAGAGGAGCAGTACTTC.

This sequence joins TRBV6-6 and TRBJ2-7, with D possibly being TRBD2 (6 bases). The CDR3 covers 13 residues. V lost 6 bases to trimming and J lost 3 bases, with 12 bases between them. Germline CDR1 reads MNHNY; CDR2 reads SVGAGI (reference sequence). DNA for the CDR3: TGTGCCAGCAGCCCCCCGACTAGCTACGAGCAGTACTTC. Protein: CASSPPTSYEQYF.

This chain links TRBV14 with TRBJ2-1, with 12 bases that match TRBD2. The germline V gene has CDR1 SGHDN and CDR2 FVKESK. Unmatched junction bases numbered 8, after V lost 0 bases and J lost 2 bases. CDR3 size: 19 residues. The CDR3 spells CASSQDFGTSGRTYNEQFF. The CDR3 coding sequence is TGTGCCAGCAGCCAAGATTTCGGGACTAGCGGGCGGACCTACAATGAGCAGTTCTTC. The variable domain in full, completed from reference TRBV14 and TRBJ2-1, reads EAGVTQFPSHSVIEKGQTVTLRCDPISGHDNLYWYRRVMGKEIKFLLHFVKESKQDESGMPNNRFLAERTGGTYSTLKVQPAELEDSGVYFCASSQDFGTSGRTYNEQFFGPGTRLTVL.

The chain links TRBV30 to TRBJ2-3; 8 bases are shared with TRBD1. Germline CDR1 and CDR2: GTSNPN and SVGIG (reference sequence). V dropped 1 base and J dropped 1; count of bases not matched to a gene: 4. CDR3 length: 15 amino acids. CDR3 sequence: CAWSATGVGTDTQYF. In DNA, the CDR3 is TGTGCCTGGAGTGCGACAGGGGTCGGCACAGATACGCAGTATTTT.

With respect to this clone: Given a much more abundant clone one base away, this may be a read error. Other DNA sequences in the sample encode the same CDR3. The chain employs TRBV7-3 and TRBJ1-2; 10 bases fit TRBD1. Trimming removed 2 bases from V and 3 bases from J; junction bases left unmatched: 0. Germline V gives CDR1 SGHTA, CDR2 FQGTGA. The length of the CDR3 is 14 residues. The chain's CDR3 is CASSLGQGDYGYTF. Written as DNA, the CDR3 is TGTGCCAGCAGCTTAGGACAGGGGGACTATGGCTACACCTTC.

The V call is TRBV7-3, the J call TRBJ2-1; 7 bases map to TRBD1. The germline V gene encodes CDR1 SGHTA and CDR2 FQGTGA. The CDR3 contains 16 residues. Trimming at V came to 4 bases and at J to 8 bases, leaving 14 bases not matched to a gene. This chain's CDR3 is CASSSNTGAMTDEQFF. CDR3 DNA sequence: TGTGCCAGCAGCTCAAATACAGGGGCTATGACGGATGAGCAGTTCTTC.

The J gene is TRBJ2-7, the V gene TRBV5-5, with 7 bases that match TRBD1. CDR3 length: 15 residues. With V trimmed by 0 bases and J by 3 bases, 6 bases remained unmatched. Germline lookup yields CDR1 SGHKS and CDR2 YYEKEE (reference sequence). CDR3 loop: CASSLGDSGLYEQYV. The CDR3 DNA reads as TGTGCCAGCAGCTTGGGGGACAGCGGACTCTACGAGCAGTACGTC.

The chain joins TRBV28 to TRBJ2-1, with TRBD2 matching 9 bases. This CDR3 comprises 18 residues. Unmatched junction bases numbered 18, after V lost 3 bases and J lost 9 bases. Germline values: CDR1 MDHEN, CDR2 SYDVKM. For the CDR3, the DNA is TGTGCCAGCAGTTTCAGTCCCCCTGCTAGCGGGATTCTATTTGAGCAGTTCTTC. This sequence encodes CASSFSPPASGILFEQFF.

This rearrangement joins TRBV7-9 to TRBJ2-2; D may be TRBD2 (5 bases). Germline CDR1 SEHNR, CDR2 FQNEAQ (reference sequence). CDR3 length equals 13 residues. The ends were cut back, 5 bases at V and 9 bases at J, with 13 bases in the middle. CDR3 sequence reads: CASSPQRIWELFF. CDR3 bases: TGTGCCAGCAGCCCACAGCGGATTTGGGAGCTGTTTTTT.

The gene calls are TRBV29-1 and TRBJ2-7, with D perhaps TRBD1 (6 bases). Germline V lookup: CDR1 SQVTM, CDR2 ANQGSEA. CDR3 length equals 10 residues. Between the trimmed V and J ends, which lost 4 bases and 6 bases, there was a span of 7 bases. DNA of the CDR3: TGCAGCGTTGCACAGGGCGAGCAGTACTTC. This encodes CSVAQGEQYF.

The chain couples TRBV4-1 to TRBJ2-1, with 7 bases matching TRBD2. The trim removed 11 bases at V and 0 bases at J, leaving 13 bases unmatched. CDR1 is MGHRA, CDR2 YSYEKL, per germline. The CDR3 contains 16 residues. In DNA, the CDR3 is TGCGCCTCAAGGGAGGGACCGTCAAGCTCCTACAATGAGCAGTTCTTC. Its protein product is CASREGPSSSYNEQFF.

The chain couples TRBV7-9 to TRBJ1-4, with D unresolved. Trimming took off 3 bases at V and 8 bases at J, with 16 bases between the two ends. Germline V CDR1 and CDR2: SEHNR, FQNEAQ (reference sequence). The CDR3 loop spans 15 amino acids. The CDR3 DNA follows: TGTGCCAGCAGCTTCCTCGACGGAGTTGGCGAAAAACTGTTTTTT. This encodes CASSFLDGVGEKLFF.